This T cell receptor beta chain was obtained from a study of blood T cell repertoires in COVID-19. The overall study: Spain, Italy and the United States supplied samples that represented acute and convalescent COVID-19. Sources were T cells, B-cell-depleted T cells, or PBMCs; the material itself was cDNA or gDNA.

There are 17 residues in the CDR3. Germline CDR1 LGHDT, CDR2 YNNKEL (reference sequence). The ends lost 3 bases at V and 6 bases at J; junction bases unmatched: 14. Original analysis: Estimated nucleated cell counts came from reference gene primer amplification. Produced via immunoSEQ multiplex PCR; TCRdb's table is partial and in-frame only. D and trimming were read from the DNA, whereas the V and J calls and clone size are those reported in that table. The table has approximately 190,000 clones, roughly 86% seen once. This clonotype was sampled from a woman aged 65 to 85 with active or convalescent COVID-19. This chain links TRBV3-1 (or the pseudogene TRBV3-2) with TRBJ2-3; 8 bases fit TRBD2. The sequenced material came from peripheral blood. The CDR3 spells CASSQARSGRRADTQYF. CDR3 nucleotide sequence: TGTGCCAGCAGCCAGGCCCGGAGCGGGAGACGTGCGGATACGCAGTATTTT.